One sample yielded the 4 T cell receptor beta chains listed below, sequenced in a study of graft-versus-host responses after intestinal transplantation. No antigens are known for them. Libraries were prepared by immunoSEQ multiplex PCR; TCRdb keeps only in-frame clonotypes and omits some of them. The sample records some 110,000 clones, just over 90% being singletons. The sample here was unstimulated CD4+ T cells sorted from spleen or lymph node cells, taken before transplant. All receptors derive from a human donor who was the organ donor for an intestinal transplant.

As DNA, the CDR3 is TGCGCCAGCAGCACCGGACAGGGGATTAACTATGGCTACACCTTC. Protein product: CASSTGQGINYGYTF. The chain carries TRBV5-1 and TRBJ1-2; 9 bases are shared with TRBD1. CDR3 size: 15 residues. V lost 4 bases to trimming and J lost 1 base; unmatched junction nucleotides: 5. CDR1 is SGHRS, CDR2 YFSETQ, per germline.

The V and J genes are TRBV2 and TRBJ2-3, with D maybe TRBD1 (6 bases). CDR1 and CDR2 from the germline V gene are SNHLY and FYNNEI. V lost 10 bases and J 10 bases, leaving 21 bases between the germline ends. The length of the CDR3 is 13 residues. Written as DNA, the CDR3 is TGTGCCACCAAGGACAGACTCACTGGGGCGCAGTATTTT. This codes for CATKDRLTGAQYF. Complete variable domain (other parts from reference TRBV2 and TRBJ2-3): EPEVTQTPSHQVTQMGQEVILRCVPISNHLYFYWYRQILGQKVEFLVSFYNNEISEKSEIFDDQFSVERPDGSNFTLKIRSTKLEDSAMYFCATKDRLTGAQYFGPGTRLTVL.

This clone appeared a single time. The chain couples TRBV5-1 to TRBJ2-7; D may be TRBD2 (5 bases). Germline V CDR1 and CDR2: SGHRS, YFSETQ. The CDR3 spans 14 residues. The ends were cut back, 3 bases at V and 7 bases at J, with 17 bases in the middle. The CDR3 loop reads CASSSGLATGEQYF. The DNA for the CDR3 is TGCGCCAGCAGCTCTGGGCTGGCGACGGGGGAGCAGTACTTC.

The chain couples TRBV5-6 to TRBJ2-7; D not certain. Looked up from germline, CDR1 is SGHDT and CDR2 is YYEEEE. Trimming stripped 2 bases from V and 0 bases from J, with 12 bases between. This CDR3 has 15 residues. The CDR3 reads CASSFLDFTSYEQYF. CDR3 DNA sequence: TGTGCCAGCAGCTTCCTCGATTTTACCTCCTACGAGCAGTACTTC.